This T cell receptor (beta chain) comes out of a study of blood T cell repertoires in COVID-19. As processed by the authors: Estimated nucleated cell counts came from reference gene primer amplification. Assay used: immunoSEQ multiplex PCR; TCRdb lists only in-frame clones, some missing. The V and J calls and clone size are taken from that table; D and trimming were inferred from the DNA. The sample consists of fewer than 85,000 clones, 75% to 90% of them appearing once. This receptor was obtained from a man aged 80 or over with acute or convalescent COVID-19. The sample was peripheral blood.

CDR3 region: CASSFRVDNEQFF. The CDR3 DNA is TGTGCCAGCAGCTTTAGAGTGGACAATGAGCAGTTCTTC. J is TRBJ2-1 and V is TRBV11-2; D gene uncertain. With 3 bases removed from V and 5 bases from J, the gap between germline ends came to 8 bases. This CDR3 spans 13 amino acids. Per the germline V gene, CDR1 is SGHAT and CDR2 is FQNNGV.